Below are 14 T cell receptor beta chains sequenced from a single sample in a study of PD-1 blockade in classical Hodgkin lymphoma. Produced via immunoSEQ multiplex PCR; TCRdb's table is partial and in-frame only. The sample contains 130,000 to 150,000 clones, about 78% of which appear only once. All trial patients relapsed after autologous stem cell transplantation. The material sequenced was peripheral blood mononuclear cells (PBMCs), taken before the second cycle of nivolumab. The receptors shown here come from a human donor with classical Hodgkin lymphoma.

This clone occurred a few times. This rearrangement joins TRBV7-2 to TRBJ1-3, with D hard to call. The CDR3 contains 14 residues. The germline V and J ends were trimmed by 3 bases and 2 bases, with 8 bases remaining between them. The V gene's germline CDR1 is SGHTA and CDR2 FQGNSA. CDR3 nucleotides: TGTGCCAGCAGCTTGTACCCCGCTGGAAACACCATATATTTT. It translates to CASSLYPAGNTIYF.

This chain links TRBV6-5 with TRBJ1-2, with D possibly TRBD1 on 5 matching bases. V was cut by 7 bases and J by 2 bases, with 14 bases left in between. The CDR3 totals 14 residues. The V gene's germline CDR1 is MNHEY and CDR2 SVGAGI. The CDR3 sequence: CASNRGGVNYGYTF. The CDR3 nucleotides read TGTGCCAGCAATCGGGGAGGGGTGAACTATGGCTACACCTTC.

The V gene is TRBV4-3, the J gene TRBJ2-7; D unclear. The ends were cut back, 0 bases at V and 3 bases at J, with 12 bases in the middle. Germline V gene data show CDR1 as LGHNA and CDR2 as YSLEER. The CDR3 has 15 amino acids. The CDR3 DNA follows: TGCGCCAGCAGCCAAGAGACATATGGATACTACGAGCAGTACTTC. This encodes CASSQETYGYYEQYF.

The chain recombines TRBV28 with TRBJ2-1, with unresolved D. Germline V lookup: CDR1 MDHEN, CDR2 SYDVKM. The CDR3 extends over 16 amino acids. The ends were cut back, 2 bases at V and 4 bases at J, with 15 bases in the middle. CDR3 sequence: CASSLGSGPRYNEQFF. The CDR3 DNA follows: TGTGCCAGCAGTTTAGGGTCTGGGCCCAGATACAATGAGCAGTTCTTC. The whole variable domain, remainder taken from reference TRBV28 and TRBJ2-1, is DVKVTQSSRYLVKRTGEKVFLECVQDMDHENMFWYRQDPGLGLRLIYFSYDVKMKEKGDIPEGYSVSREKKERFSLILESASTNQTSMYLCASSLGSGPRYNEQFFGPGTRLTVL.

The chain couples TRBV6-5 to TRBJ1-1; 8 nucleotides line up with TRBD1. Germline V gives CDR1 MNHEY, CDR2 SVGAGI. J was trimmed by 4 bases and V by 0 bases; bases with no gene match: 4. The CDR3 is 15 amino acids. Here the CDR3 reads CASSYSATGGTEAFF. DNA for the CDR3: TGTGCCAGCAGTTACTCAGCCACAGGGGGCACTGAAGCTTTCTTT.

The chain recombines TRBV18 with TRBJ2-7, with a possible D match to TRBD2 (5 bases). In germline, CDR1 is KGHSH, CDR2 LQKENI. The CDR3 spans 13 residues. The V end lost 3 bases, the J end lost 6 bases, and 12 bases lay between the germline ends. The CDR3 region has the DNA TGTGCCAGCTCACCCATGACCAGCGGCGAGCAGTACTTC. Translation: CASSPMTSGEQYF.

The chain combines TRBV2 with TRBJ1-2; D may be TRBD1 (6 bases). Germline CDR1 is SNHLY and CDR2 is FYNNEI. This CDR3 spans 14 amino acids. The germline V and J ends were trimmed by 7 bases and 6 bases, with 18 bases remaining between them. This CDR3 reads CASTETGPGDGYTF. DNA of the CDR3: TGTGCCAGCACAGAAACAGGGCCCGGAGATGGCTACACCTTC.

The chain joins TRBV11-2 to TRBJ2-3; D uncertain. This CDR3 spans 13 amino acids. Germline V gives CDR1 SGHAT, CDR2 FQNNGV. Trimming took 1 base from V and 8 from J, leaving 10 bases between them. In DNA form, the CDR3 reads TGTGCCAGCAGCTTAGTTGCTTCTGGTACGCAGTATTTT. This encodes CASSLVASGTQYF.

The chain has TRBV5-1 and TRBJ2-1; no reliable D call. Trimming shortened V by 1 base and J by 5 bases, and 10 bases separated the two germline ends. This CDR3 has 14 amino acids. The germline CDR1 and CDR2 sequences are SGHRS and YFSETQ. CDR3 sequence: CASSLQRRNNEQFF. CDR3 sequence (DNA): TGCGCCAGCAGCTTGCAACGGCGAAACAATGAGCAGTTCTTC.

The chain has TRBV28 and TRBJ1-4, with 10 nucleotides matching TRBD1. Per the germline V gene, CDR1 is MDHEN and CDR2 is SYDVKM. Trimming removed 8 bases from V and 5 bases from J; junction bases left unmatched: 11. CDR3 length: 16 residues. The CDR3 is CASGYLPGQGNEKLFF. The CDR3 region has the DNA TGTGCCAGCGGGTACTTACCGGGACAGGGGAATGAAAAACTGTTTTTT.

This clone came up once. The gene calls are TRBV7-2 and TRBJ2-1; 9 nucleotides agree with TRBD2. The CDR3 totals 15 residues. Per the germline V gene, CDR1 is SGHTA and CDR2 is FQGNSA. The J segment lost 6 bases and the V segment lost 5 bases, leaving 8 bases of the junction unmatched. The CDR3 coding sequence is TGTGCCAGCAGCGTAGAGGCTAGCGGGGCCAATGAGCAGTTCTTC. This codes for CASSVEASGANEQFF. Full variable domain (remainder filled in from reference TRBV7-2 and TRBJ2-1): GAGVSQSPSNKVTEKGKDVELRCDPISGHTALYWYRQSLGQGLEFLIYFQGNSAPDKSGLPSDRFSAERTGGSVSTLTIQRTQQEDSAVYLCASSVEASGANEQFFGPGTRLTVL.

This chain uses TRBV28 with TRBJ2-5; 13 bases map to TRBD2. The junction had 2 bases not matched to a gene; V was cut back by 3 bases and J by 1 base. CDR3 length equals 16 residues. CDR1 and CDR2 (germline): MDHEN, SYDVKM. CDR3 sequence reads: CASSLTSGGFQETQYF. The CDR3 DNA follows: TGTGCCAGCAGTTTGACTAGCGGGGGGTTCCAAGAGACCCAGTACTTC.

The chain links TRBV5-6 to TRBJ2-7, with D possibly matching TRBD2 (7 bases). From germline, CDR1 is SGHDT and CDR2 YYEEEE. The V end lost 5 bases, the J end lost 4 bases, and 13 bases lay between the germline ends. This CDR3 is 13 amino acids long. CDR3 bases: TGTGCCAGCAGTAACGAGGGGGGGTACGAGCAGTACTTC. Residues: CASSNEGGYEQYF.

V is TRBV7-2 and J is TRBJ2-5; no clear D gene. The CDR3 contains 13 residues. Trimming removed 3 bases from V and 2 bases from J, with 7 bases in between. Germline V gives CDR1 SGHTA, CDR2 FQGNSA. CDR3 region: CASSFARQETQYF. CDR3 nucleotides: TGTGCCAGCAGCTTCGCTCGGCAAGAGACCCAGTACTTC.